This entry lists 3 T cell receptor beta chains sequenced from one sample in a study of metastatic and nonmetastatic thyroid tumors. Via MiXCR, TCRdb re-called the PCR reads. The sample includes roughly 81,000 clones, around 7.8% seen only once; the top ten take 8.8%. No treatment had been given to any patient before thyroid surgery. Sequenced input: blood. Every receptor here comes from a female donor with papillary thyroid cancer or a benign thyroid nodule (not recorded which). Some clones in this sample may be carry-over from other donors' samples.

In this sample, this clone turned up many times. This chain joins TRBV4-1 and TRBJ2-2; no firm D call. Per the germline V gene, CDR1 is MGHRA and CDR2 is YSYEKL. Between the trimmed V and J ends, which lost 5 bases and 1 base, there was a span of 5 bases. The CDR3 totals 13 residues. For the CDR3, the DNA is TGCGCCAGCAGCATTGAGAACACCGGGGAGCTGTTTTTT. Its translation: CASSIENTGELFF.

This clone has at least ten counts. J is TRBJ1-2 and V is TRBV6-4; tentative D call: TRBD1 (5 bases). Germline V CDR1 and CDR2: MRHNA, SNTAGT. V dropped 0 bases and J dropped 4 bases, with 9 bases sitting between them. This CDR3 is 14 amino acids long. The CDR3 DNA follows: TGTGCCAGCAGTGACTCCGGGGACTCCTATGGCTACACCTTC. It specifies CASSDSGDSYGYTF.

This clone appeared many times. CDR3 sequence reads: CASSPEQAINEKLFF. The CDR3 DNA sequence: TGCGCCAGCAGCCCGGAACAGGCGATTAATGAAAAACTGTTTTTT. The rearrangement joins TRBV5-1 to TRBJ1-4; tentative D call: TRBD1 (5 bases). Per germline, CDR1 SGHRS and CDR2 YFSETQ. V lost 4 bases, J lost 4 bases, and 14 bases lay in between. The length of the CDR3 is 15 residues. Full variable domain (remainder filled in from reference TRBV5-1 and TRBJ1-4): KAGVTQTPRYLIKTRGQQVTLSCSPISGHRSVSWYQQTPGQGLQFLFEYFSETQRNKGNFPGRFSGRQFSNSRSEMNVSTLELGDSALYLCASSPEQAINEKLFFGSGTQLSVL.